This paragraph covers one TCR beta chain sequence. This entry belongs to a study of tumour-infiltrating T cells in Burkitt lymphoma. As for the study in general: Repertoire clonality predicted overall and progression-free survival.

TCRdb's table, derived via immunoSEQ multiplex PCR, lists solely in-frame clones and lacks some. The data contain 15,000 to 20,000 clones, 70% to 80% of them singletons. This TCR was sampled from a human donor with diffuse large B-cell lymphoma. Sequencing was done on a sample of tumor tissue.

CDR3 bases: TGTGCCATCAGGTGGGACGGAGCCTACGAGCAGTACTTC. Its protein is CAIRWDGAYEQYF. The chain has TRBV10-3 and TRBJ2-7; D may be TRBD1 or TRBD2 (5 bases each). This CDR3 comprises 13 residues. Germline values: CDR1 ENHRY, CDR2 SYGVKD. Trimming cost V 6 bases and J 2 bases, with 11 bases left between them.